The 2 T cell receptor beta chains below were found in one sample sequenced in a study of monozygotic twins with cystic fibrosis. TCRdb's copy holds only in-frame clones and misses some; the assay was immunoSEQ multiplex PCR. The sample consists of around 20,000 clones, roughly nine tenths of them appearing once. The sequenced material came from blood. Receptor source: a girl aged 2 to 9 with cystic fibrosis.

The rearrangement links TRBV28 to TRBJ2-7, with D perhaps TRBD2 (6 bases). Per the germline V gene, CDR1 is MDHEN and CDR2 is SYDVKM. V lost 4 bases and J 3 bases, leaving 16 bases between the germline ends. The CDR3 extends over 15 amino acids. Written as DNA, the CDR3 is TGTGCCAGCAGTTCCATTCGGGACTCCCGCTACGAGCAGTACTTC. It specifies CASSSIRDSRYEQYF.

The V call is TRBV7-9, the J call TRBJ1-5; D may be TRBD1 (6 bases). This CDR3 contains 14 residues. Trimming removed 5 bases at V and 4 bases at J, with 12 bases between. Germline loops: CDR1 SEHNR, CDR2 FQNEAQ (reference sequence). The CDR3 DNA is TGTGCCAGCAGCGAGGGGGGGTTGAATCAGCCCCAGCATTTT. It encodes CASSEGGLNQPQHF.